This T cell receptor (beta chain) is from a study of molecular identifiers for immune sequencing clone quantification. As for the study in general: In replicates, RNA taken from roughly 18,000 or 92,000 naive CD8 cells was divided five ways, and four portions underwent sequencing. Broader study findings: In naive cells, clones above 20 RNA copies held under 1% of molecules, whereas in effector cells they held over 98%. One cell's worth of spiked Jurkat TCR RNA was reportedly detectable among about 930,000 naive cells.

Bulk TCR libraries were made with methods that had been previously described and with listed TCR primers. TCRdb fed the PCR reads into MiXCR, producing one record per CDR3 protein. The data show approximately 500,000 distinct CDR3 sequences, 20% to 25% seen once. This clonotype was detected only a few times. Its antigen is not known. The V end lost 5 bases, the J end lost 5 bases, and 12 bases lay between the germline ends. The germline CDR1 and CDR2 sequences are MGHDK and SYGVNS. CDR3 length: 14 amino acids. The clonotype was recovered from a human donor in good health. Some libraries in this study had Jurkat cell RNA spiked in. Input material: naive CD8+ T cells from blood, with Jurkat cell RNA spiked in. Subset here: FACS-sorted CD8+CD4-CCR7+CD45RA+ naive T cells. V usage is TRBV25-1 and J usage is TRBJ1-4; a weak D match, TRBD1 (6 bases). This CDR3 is CASSRGAENEKLFF. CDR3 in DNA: TGTGCCAGCAGTAGGGGGGCCGAGAATGAAAAACTGTTTTTT.